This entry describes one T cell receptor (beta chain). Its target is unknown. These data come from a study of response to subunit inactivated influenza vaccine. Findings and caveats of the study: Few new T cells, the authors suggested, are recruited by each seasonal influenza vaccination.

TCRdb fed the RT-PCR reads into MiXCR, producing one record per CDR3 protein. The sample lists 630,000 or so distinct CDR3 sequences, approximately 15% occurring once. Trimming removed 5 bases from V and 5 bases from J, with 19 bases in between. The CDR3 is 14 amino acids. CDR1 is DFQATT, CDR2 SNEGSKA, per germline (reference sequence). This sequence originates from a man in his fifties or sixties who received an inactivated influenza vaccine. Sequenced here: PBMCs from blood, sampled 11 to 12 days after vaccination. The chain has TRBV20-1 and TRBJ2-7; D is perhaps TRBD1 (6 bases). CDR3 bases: TGCAGTGCTGCACAGGGTAAAGGGCTCAACGAGCAGTACTTC. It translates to CSAAQGKGLNEQYF.